This is a list of T cell receptor beta chains from one sample in a study of cytomegalovirus exposure and HLA in healthy donors. The table came from immunoSEQ multiplex PCR; TCRdb's copy has only in-frame clones and leaves some out. The sample lists 150,000 to 200,000 clones, over 70% occurring once. The sequenced sample consisted of PBMCs. These receptors originate from a young man in good health and CMV-seropositive. CDR3s include the opening cysteine and the closing phenylalanine or tryptophan. The D gene is left open where the match is weak. Some rows have no size entry. The others give once, few or many, or a class for an expanded clone.

-	TRBJ2-7	TRBV7-2	-	CASSFTGAYEQYF	TGTGCCAGCAGCTTTACGGGGGCCTACGAGCAGTACTTC
few	TRBJ2-2	TRBV6-5	-	CASSKRRDGELFF	TGTGCCAGCAGCAAACGGAGGGATGGGGAGCTGTTTTTT
-	TRBJ1-5	TRBV6-1	TRBD1	CVSRGQGTQPQHF	TGTGTCAGCAGAGGACAGGGAACTCAGCCCCAGCATTTT
-	TRBJ1-6	TRBV7-2	-	CASSLDTGEDSPLHF	TGTGCCAGCAGCTTAGACACAGGCGAGGATTCACCCCTCCACTTT
-	TRBJ1-5	TRBV4-3	-	CASSQGGSNQPQHF	TGCGCCAGCAGCCAAGGGGGCAGCAATCAGCCCCAGCATTTT
-	TRBJ2-5	TRBV18	-	CASSPPQGRETQYF	TGTGCCAGCTCACCACCCCAGGGGCGAGAGACCCAGTACTTC
-	TRBJ1-1	TRBV19	TRBD1	CASSIDSGTGEAFF	TGTGCCAGTAGTATCGATTCAGGGACAGGGGAAGCTTTCTTT
-	TRBJ2-3	TRBV5-6	-	CASSLVGTSTDTQYF	TGTGCCAGCAGCTTGGTGGGGACTAGCACAGATACGCAGTATTTT
-	TRBJ2-3	TRBV5-5	TRBD2	CASSLVTSGSWTDTQYF	TGTGCCAGCAGCTTGGTCACTAGCGGGAGTTGGACAGATACGCAGTATTTT
-	TRBJ1-1	TRBV6-5	-	CASRRAGLDTEAFF	TGTGCCAGCCGTCGGGCAGGGTTGGACACTGAAGCTTTCTTT
few	TRBJ2-7	TRBV6-6	TRBD2	CASSYSIQRGGYEQYF	TGTGCCAGCAGTTACTCGATCCAGCGGGGGGGCTACGAGCAGTACTTC
-	TRBJ1-2	TRBV19	TRBD1	CASRTGGTGVRGYTF	TGTGCCAGTCGAACGGGGGGGACAGGGGTTCGCGGCTACACCTTC
few	TRBJ2-1	TRBV5-1	TRBD2	CASSPGTTGLGNEQFF	TGCGCCAGCAGCCCCGGGACTACCGGCCTTGGCAATGAGCAGTTCTTC
-	TRBJ1-4	TRBV7-2	-	CASSLESVEGTNEKLFF	TGTGCCAGCAGCTTAGAGTCGGTAGAGGGAACTAATGAAAAACTGTTTTTT
-	TRBJ2-2	TRBV4-2	TRBD1	CASSQEEDRAAGELFF	TGTGCCAGCAGCCAAGAGGAGGACAGGGCGGCCGGGGAGCTGTTTTTT
-	TRBJ2-3	TRBV5-4	TRBD2	CASSLGGLAGVQDTQYF	TGTGCCAGCAGCTTGGGGGGACTAGCGGGAGTTCAAGATACGCAGTATTTT
few	TRBJ1-1	TRBV6-5	TRBD1	CASSYWGQGDTEAFF	TGTGCCAGCAGTTACTGGGGACAGGGGGACACTGAAGCTTTCTTT
once	TRBJ2-4	TRBV27	-	CASSSGLAKNIQYF	TGTGCCAGCAGTTCGGGGTTAGCCAAAAACATTCAGTACTTC
-	TRBJ1-3	TRBV10-3	TRBD1	CAIRGWTGTGNTIYF	TGTGCCATCAGGGGGTGGACAGGGACTGGAAACACCATATATTTT
once	TRBJ1-4	TRBV18	TRBD1	CASSPTSGGNEKLFF	TGTGCCAGCTCACCGACCTCAGGGGGCAATGAAAAACTGTTTTTT
-	TRBJ2-7	TRBV5-7	TRBD2	CASSLYLAEASYEQYF	TGTGCCAGCAGCCTATATCTAGCGGAGGCCTCCTACGAGCAGTACTTC
-	TRBJ2-7	TRBV7-9	TRBD1	CSSSPPGGRQSYEQYF	TGTTCCAGCAGCCCCCCAGGGGGCAGACAGTCCTACGAGCAGTACTTC
-	TRBJ1-2	TRBV5-5	TRBD1	CASSLVRQGRRYTF	TGTGCCAGCAGCTTGGTTCGACAGGGCCGACGCTACACCTTC
-	TRBJ1-4	TRBV30	TRBD1	CAWLSRGPNEKLFF	TGTGCCTGGCTAAGCAGGGGGCCTAATGAAAAACTGTTTTTT
-	TRBJ1-2	TRBV28	-	CASSPNYGYTF	TGTGCCAGCAGTCCGAACTATGGCTACACCTTC
-	TRBJ1-2	TRBV6-1	-	CASSAASTNYGYTF	TGTGCCAGCAGTGCAGCATCTACTAACTATGGCTACACCTTC